A single sample gave rise to the 8 T cell receptor beta chains below, sequenced in a study of blood T cells in healthy people across ages. For the second PCR, which ran for about 6 to 11 cycles, a sample-barcoded 5' primer and a J-beta primer mix were used. One entry per CDR3 protein, called by TCRdb with MiXCR from the 5' RACE reads. The sample yields 700,000 to 850,000 distinct CDR3 sequences, roughly 40% seen once. Sequencing was performed on blood. The receptors derive from a man aged 18 to 30 in good health.

The J gene is TRBJ1-1, the V gene TRBV5-1; the match to TRBD1 covers 9 bases. Trimming removed 4 bases from V and 7 bases from J; junction bases left unmatched: 8. This CDR3 has 14 residues. CDR1 is SGHRS, CDR2 YFSETQ, per germline. The CDR3 spells CASSKTGGRCEAFF. CDR3 coding DNA: TGCGCCAGCAGCAAAACAGGGGGCAGGTGTGAAGCTTTCTTT.

This clonotype was counted a few times. The chain joins TRBV7-2 to TRBJ2-5, with D uncertain. Trimming removed 5 bases at V and 1 base at J, with 14 bases between. The CDR3 is 15 residues long. The germline gives CDR1 SGHTA, CDR2 FQGNSA. CDR3 in amino acids: CASSPNGQPQETQYF. The DNA for the CDR3 is TGTGCCAGCAGCCCAAATGGGCAACCCCAAGAGACCCAGTACTTC.

This clonotype was found a few times. J is TRBJ2-7 and V is TRBV5-1; TRBD2 aligns across 7 bases. Trimming took 2 bases from V and 7 from J; bases not matched to a gene: 6. CDR1 and CDR2 from the germline V gene are SGHRS and YFSETQ. The CDR3 runs to 13 residues. For the CDR3, the DNA is TGCGCCAGCAGCTTCGCTGAGGGAGGGGAGCAGTACTTC. It translates to CASSFAEGGEQYF.

The chain recombines TRBV14 with TRBJ1-6; 7 positions match TRBD1. The CDR3 has 17 residues. The V segment lost 8 bases and the J segment 0 bases; nucleotides outside the gene matches: 10. Germline CDR1 reads SGHDN; CDR2 reads FVKESK. DNA of the CDR3: TGTGCCAGCTCAAAGGGGGCGACGAGCTCCTATAATTCACCCCTCCACTTT. Protein product: CASSKGATSSYNSPLHF.

V and J are TRBV20-1 and TRBJ2-5, with D unclear. This CDR3 is 15 amino acids long. Trimming left V 3 bases short and J 5 bases short, with 19 bases between. Germline CDR1 DFQATT, CDR2 SNEGSKA (reference sequence). The CDR3 spells CSASLGYARRETQYF. Here the CDR3 DNA reads TGCAGTGCTAGCCTCGGTTACGCAAGACGGGAGACCCAGTACTTC.

This clonotype was picked up a small number of times. The junction shows a germline mismatch at one end, possibly a read error. The chain recombines TRBV5-1 with TRBJ2-7; D ambiguous. The CDR3 has 15 amino acids. Germline CDR1 and CDR2: SGHRS and YFSETQ. The CDR3 is CASTKSATSSYERYF. CDR3 nucleotides: TGCGCCAGCACCAAATCGGCGACGAGCTCCTACGAGCGGTACTTC.

Notes on this clonotype: A read error is possible here, since a much larger clone lies one base away. The gene calls are TRBV6-2 or TRBV6-3 and TRBJ2-4; no clear D gene. The CDR3 extends over 17 amino acids. The germline CDR1 and CDR2 sequences are MNHEY and SVGEGT. CDR3 loop: CASSDSRKLEAKNIQYF. The CDR3 region has the DNA TGTGCCAGCAGTGACTCTCGGAAGTTAGAAGCCAAAAACATTCAGTACTTC.

The V call is TRBV4-3, the J call TRBJ1-2; 10 bases match TRBD1. With 0 bases clipped from V and 5 bases from J, the junction kept 6 bases outside the gene matches. The CDR3 is 16 amino acids. Germline values: CDR1 LGHNA, CDR2 YSLEER. CDR3 DNA: TGCGCCAGCAGCCAAGATCTGACAGGGGGCTGGTATGGCTACACCTTC. Protein product: CASSQDLTGGWYGYTF.